Shown below are 27 T cell receptor beta chains from a single sample sequenced in a study of blood T cell repertoires in COVID-19. Produced via immunoSEQ multiplex PCR; TCRdb's table is partial and in-frame only. Of about 210,000 clones listed, around 80% are singletons. Sequenced sample: peripheral blood. The source of these receptors is a woman aged 45-59 years with acute or convalescent COVID-19.

V and J are TRBV24-1 and TRBJ1-5; TRBD1 is a possible D gene (6 bases). Germline V lookup: CDR1 KGHDR, CDR2 SFDVKD. V lost 3 bases and J 9 bases, leaving 17 bases between the germline ends. The CDR3 runs 15 residues. The CDR3 nucleotides read TGTGCCACCAGTGATACCCGGGACAAACACGGGCCCCAGCATTTT. As protein: CATSDTRDKHGPQHF.

The rearrangement joins TRBV11-3 to TRBJ2-1, with TRBD2 matching 7 bases. The trim removed 5 bases at V and 9 bases at J, leaving 10 bases unmatched. The CDR3 length is 14 residues. The germline V gene has CDR1 SGHNT and CDR2 YENEEA. CDR3 protein: CASSGRDYMSEQFF. The CDR3 DNA is TGTGCCAGCAGCGGCCGGGACTACATGAGTGAGCAGTTCTTC. Looking up the rest from reference TRBV11-3 and TRBJ2-1 gives the full variable domain: EAGVVQSPRYKIIEKKQPVAFWCNPISGHNTLYWYLQNLGQGPELLIRYENEEAVDDSQLPKDRFSAERLKGVDSTLKIQPAELGDSAVYLCASSGRDYMSEQFFGPGTRLTVL.

This chain connects TRBV5-1 to TRBJ1-3; perhaps TRBD1 as D (6 bases). This CDR3 is built from 13 residues. V lost 3 bases and J lost 4, with 8 bases in between. The germline V gene encodes CDR1 SGHRS and CDR2 YFSETQ. The CDR3 is CASSWDTGNTIYF. DNA of the CDR3: TGCGCCAGCAGCTGGGACACAGGAAACACCATATATTTT.

The chain employs TRBV6-7 and TRBJ2-2, with 9 bases fitting TRBD2. TRBV6-7 is designated an ORF whose function remains uncertain. The CDR3 totals 17 residues. V lost 1 base and J lost 5; bases outside the gene matches: 8. CDR3 nucleotides: TGTGCCAGCAGTTACTGGGTTAGCGGGAGCGGAACCGGGGAGCTGTTTTTT. Its protein product is CASSYWVSGSGTGELFF.

This clone was seen a single time. The CDR3 DNA reads as TGTGCCAGCAGTCCACAGGGGACTTCCCACGAGCAGTACTTC. It translates to CASSPQGTSHEQYF. The genes are TRBV28 and TRBJ2-7, with D tentatively TRBD1 (7 bases). CDR1 and CDR2 (germline): MDHEN, SYDVKM. The V and J ends lost 5 bases and 5 bases respectively, with 16 bases between them. The CDR3 contains 14 residues.

The DNA of the CDR3 is TGCGCCAGCAGCTTCATAATAGAAAGCGAGCAGTACTTC. Protein product: CASSFIIESEQYF. This chain uses TRBV5-1 with TRBJ2-7, with D uncertain. Germline V gene data show CDR1 as SGHRS and CDR2 as YFSETQ. V dropped 2 bases and J dropped 6 bases, with 12 bases sitting between them. The CDR3 sequence is 13 residues long.

The V call is TRBV6-5, the J call TRBJ2-7, with D unresolved. Trimming removed 6 bases at V and 3 bases at J, with 12 bases between. Looked up from germline, CDR1 is MNHEY and CDR2 is SVGAGI. The CDR3 contains 13 residues. The CDR3 DNA follows: TGTGCCAGCAGCCGCTTAGCTAGCTACGAGCAGTACTTC. Amino acids: CASSRLASYEQYF.

This clone was counted once. V and J are TRBV28 and TRBJ2-1; TRBD2 agrees at 7 bases. CDR1 and CDR2 (germline): MDHEN, SYDVKM. This CDR3 is 16 amino acids long. The V and J ends lost 5 bases and 4 bases, in that order; junction bases with no gene match: 11. The CDR3 region is CASSPMGGSGYNEQFF. In DNA, the CDR3 is TGTGCCAGCAGTCCCATGGGGGGGAGCGGATACAATGAGCAGTTCTTC. The entire variable domain, with the rest obtained from reference TRBV28 and TRBJ2-1, is as follows: DVKVTQSSRYLVKRTGEKVFLECVQDMDHENMFWYRQDPGLGLRLIYFSYDVKMKEKGDIPEGYSVSREKKERFSLILESASTNQTSMYLCASSPMGGSGYNEQFFGPGTRLTVL.

The rearrangement uses TRBV19 and TRBJ1-5; 12 bases fit TRBD1. Germline CDR1 is LNHDA and CDR2 is SQIVND (reference sequence). V was pared by 3 bases and J by 7 bases, with 7 bases of the junction left unmatched. CDR3 length equals 16 residues. CDR3 in amino acids: CASSILGTGGSQPQHF. As DNA, the CDR3 is TGTGCCAGTAGTATTCTCGGGACAGGGGGCTCCCAGCCCCAGCATTTT.

The chain recombines TRBV9 with TRBJ2-1, with TRBD1 identical over 9 bases. V lost 2 bases to trimming and J lost 5 bases; unmatched junction nucleotides: 11. CDR1 and CDR2 (germline): SGDLS, YYNGEE. The CDR3 loop spans 17 amino acids. CDR3 coding DNA: TGTGCCAGCAGCGTGAACAGGGGGCGCGAAGTGAACAATGAGCAGTTCTTC. Its translation: CASSVNRGREVNNEQFF.

The rearrangement uses TRBV19 and TRBJ1-2; tentatively, D is TRBD1 (6 bases). Germline V gene data show CDR1 as LNHDA and CDR2 as SQIVND (reference sequence). CDR3 length: 15 amino acids. Trimming cost V 6 bases and J 0 bases, with 14 bases left between them. CDR3 amino acids: CASSTTGEANYGYTF. Written as DNA, the CDR3 is TGTGCCAGTAGCACGACAGGAGAAGCTAACTATGGCTACACCTTC.

V usage is TRBV5-4 and J usage is TRBJ2-1; D remains unclear. The CDR3 runs 13 residues. Germline lookup yields CDR1 SGHNT and CDR2 YYREEE (reference sequence). Trimming took off 4 bases at V and 5 bases at J, with 10 bases between the two ends. For the CDR3, the DNA is TGTGCCAGCAGCGCCGACACGGACAATGAGCAGTTCTTC. The encoded protein is CASSADTDNEQFF. The full variable domain, its missing parts supplied by reference TRBV5-4 and TRBJ2-1, is ETGVTQSPTHLIKTRGQQVTLRCSSQSGHNTVSWYQQALGQGPQFIFQYYREEENGRGNFPPRFSGLQFPNYSSELNVNALELDDSALYLCASSADTDNEQFFGPGTRLTVL.

CDR3 loop: CATSDRGTGGYGEAFF. CDR3 sequence (DNA): TGTGCCACCAGTGATCGAGGTACAGGGGGCTATGGTGAAGCTTTCTTT. The J gene is TRBJ1-1, the V gene TRBV24-1, with 9 bases that match TRBD1. Per germline, CDR1 KGHDR and CDR2 SFDVKD. The CDR3 consists of 16 residues. Trimming removed 3 bases from V and 7 bases from J; junction bases left unmatched: 11.

The chain couples TRBV15 to TRBJ1-1; possible D gene TRBD1, 6 bases. The V gene's germline CDR1 is LNHNV and CDR2 YYDKDF (reference sequence). V lost 2 bases and J 8 bases, leaving 15 bases between the germline ends. The CDR3 runs to 14 residues. CDR3 amino acids: CATSRRTGNREAFF. Written as DNA, the CDR3 is TGTGCCACCAGCAGACGTACAGGGAATAGGGAAGCTTTCTTT. Together with reference TRBV15 and TRBJ1-1, the CDR3 gives the full variable domain: DAMVIQNPRYQVTQFGKPVTLSCSQTLNHNVMYWYQQKSSQAPKLLFHYYDKDFNNEADTPDNFQSRRPNTSFCFLDIRSPGLGDTAMYLCATSRRTGNREAFFGQGTRLTVV.

The chain employs TRBV18 and TRBJ2-5; TRBD2 matches 14 bases. The CDR3 consists of 16 residues. V was clipped by 5 bases and J by 2 bases; unmatched bases: 4. Germline V CDR1 and CDR2: KGHSH, LQKENI. The CDR3 reads CASSSGLAGGQETQYF. The CDR3 DNA is TGTGCCAGCTCATCAGGACTAGCGGGGGGACAAGAGACCCAGTACTTC.

V gene TRBV21-1 combines with J gene TRBJ2-7; the D call of TRBD1 is as the table states it, not checked on the DNA. TRBV21-1 is an annotated pseudogene. The CDR3 extends over 14 amino acids. CDR3 sequence (DNA): TGTGCCAGCAGCCGACCGGGACATCACTACGAGCAGTACTTC. Encoded protein: CASSRPGHHYEQYF.

The V gene is TRBV27, the J gene TRBJ2-2; D unresolved. The V end was cut by 2 bases, the J end by 2 bases, with 6 bases between. CDR3 length: 14 amino acids. Per the germline V gene, CDR1 is MNHEY and CDR2 is SMNVEV (reference sequence). The CDR3 nucleotides read TGTGCCAGCAGTTTACAGGCTAACACCGGGGAGCTGTTTTTT. Translating gives CASSLQANTGELFF.

V usage is TRBV10-3 and J usage is TRBJ2-7, with 10 positions matching TRBD1. J was trimmed by 3 bases and V by 3 bases; bases with no gene match: 8. Per the germline V gene, CDR1 is ENHRY and CDR2 is SYGVKD. This CDR3 region has 16 residues. The CDR3 spells CAISEGQGDFYYEQYF. The DNA of the CDR3 is TGTGCCATCAGTGAAGGACAGGGGGATTTTTACTACGAGCAGTACTTC.

The gene calls are TRBV5-8 and TRBJ2-1, with D perhaps matching TRBD1 (5 bases). This CDR3 contains 15 residues. V shed 2 bases and J shed 3 bases, with 12 bases lying between them. Germline values: CDR1 SGHTS, CDR2 YDEGEE. For the CDR3, the DNA is TGTGCCAGCAGCTTAGGAACAGGTCTCTACAATGAGCAGTTCTTC. This gives the protein CASSLGTGLYNEQFF. The full variable domain, in which reference TRBV5-8 and TRBJ2-1 provide the parts outside the CDR3, is EAGVTQSPTHLIKTRGQQATLRCSPISGHTSVYWYQQALGLGLQFLLWYDEGEERNRGNFPPRFSGRQFPNYSSELNVNALELEDSALYLCASSLGTGLYNEQFFGPGTRLTVL.

This clone came up once. The V call is TRBV5-1, the J call TRBJ2-3, with D unclear. The germline V gene encodes CDR1 SGHRS and CDR2 YFSETQ. Trimming took off 4 bases at V and 0 bases at J, with 9 bases between the two ends. CDR3 length: 14 residues. The CDR3 nucleotides are TGCGCCAGCAGCACGGGTCCGAGCACAGATACGCAGTATTTT. Translated, it gives CASSTGPSTDTQYF.

The chain has TRBV18 and TRBJ2-7; the D is unclear. This CDR3 has 15 residues. The V end lost 5 bases, the J end lost 7 bases, and 21 bases lay between the germline ends. Germline CDR1 and CDR2: KGHSH and LQKENI. The CDR3 reads CASSNALFEAAEQYF. In nucleotides, the CDR3 is TGTGCCAGCTCAAACGCCTTGTTTGAGGCGGCTGAGCAGTACTTC.

The gene calls are TRBV7-9 and TRBJ1-6, with D possibly matching TRBD1 (6 bases). The CDR3 runs to 14 residues. V gave up 1 base and J gave up 10 bases, with 11 bases separating them. Germline V lookup: CDR1 SEHNR, CDR2 FQNEAQ (reference sequence). CDR3 protein: CASSLEQGISPLHF. The CDR3 DNA sequence: TGTGCCAGCAGCTTAGAACAGGGCATCTCACCCCTCCACTTT.

This chain connects TRBV11-2 to TRBJ2-7; 9 positions match TRBD1. V shed 5 bases, J shed 7 bases, and the junction held 6 bases outside the gene matches. Germline V gives CDR1 SGHAT, CDR2 FQNNGV. The CDR3 extends over 13 amino acids. In nucleotides, the CDR3 is TGTGCCAGCAGCCAGGGGACAGGGTGGGAGCAGTACTTC. This gives the protein CASSQGTGWEQYF.

CDR3 sequence: CASGSGGVKEQYF. The DNA for the CDR3 is TGTGCCAGCGGTAGCGGGGGTGTAAAGGAGCAGTACTTC. The rearrangement joins TRBV6-5 to TRBJ2-7, with 9 bases that match TRBD2. The germline V gene has CDR1 MNHEY and CDR2 SVGAGI. The CDR3 is 13 amino acids. The V and J ends lost 8 bases and 7 bases, in that order; junction bases with no gene match: 9.

The chain combines TRBV19 with TRBJ1-5; no definite D call. Germline V lookup: CDR1 LNHDA, CDR2 SQIVND (reference sequence). The V gene lost 0 bases and the J gene lost 6 bases, with 12 bases spanning the gap. The CDR3 runs 15 residues. The chain's CDR3 is CASSIEAVRGQPQHF. DNA of the CDR3: TGTGCCAGTAGTATAGAGGCAGTACGGGGTCAGCCCCAGCATTTT.

The chain joins TRBV19 to TRBJ2-1; possible D gene TRBD2, 6 bases. Germline-derived CDR1 and CDR2 are LNHDA and SQIVND (reference sequence). The CDR3 covers 13 residues. The V and J ends lost 4 bases and 10 bases respectively, with 14 bases between them. The CDR3 region has the DNA TGTGCCAGTAGTACTAGCGTTCAAGAAGAGCAGTTCTTC. This sequence encodes CASSTSVQEEQFF.

This sequence joins TRBV15 and TRBJ2-7; 7 positions match TRBD1. Germline V lookup: CDR1 LNHNV, CDR2 YYDKDF (reference sequence). The V segment lost 5 bases and the J segment 4 bases; nucleotides outside the gene matches: 14. The CDR3 totals 16 residues. The CDR3 bases are TGTGCCACCAGCCGGACGGCCGGACAGGACATTTACGAGCAGTACTTC. This sequence encodes CATSRTAGQDIYEQYF.